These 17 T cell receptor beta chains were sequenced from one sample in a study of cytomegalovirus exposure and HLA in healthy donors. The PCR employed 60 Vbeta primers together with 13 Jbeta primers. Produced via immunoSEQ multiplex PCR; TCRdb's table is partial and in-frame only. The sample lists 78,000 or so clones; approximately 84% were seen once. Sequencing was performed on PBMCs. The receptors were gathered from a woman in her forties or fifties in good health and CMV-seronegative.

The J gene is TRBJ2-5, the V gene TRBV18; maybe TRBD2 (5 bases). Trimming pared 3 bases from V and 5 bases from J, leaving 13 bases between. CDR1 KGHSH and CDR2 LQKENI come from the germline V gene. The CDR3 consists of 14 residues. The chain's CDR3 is CASSPRSSQETQYF. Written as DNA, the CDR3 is TGTGCCAGCTCACCCCGATCTAGCCAGGAGACCCAGTACTTC.

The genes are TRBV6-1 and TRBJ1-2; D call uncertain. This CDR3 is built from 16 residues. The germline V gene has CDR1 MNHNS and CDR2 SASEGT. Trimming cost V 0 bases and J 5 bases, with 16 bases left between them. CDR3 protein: CASSEALRGTEYGYTF. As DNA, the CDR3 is TGTGCCAGCAGTGAAGCTTTACGGGGAACAGAATATGGCTACACCTTC.

Here the CDR3 reads CASTQSTASQWYEQYV. CDR3 sequence (DNA): TGTGCCAGCACCCAAAGCACAGCCAGCCAATGGTACGAGCAGTACGTC. The V call is TRBV6-6, the J call TRBJ2-7, with no clear D. The CDR3 consists of 16 residues. Germline CDR1 reads MNHNY; CDR2 reads SVGAGI (reference sequence). Trimming shortened V by 7 bases and J by 4 bases, and 23 bases separated the two germline ends.

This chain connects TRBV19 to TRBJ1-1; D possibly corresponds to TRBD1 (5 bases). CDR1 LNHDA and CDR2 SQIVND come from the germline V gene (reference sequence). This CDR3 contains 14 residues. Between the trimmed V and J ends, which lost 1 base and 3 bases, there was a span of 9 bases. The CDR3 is CASSIGRGHTEAFF. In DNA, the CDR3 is TGTGCCAGTAGTATAGGAAGGGGTCACACTGAAGCTTTCTTT.

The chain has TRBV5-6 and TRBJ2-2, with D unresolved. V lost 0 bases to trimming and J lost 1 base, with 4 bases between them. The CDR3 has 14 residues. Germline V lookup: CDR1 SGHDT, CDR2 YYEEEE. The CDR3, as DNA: TGTGCCAGCAGCTTGGCCAGGAACACCGGGGAGCTGTTTTTT. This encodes CASSLARNTGELFF.

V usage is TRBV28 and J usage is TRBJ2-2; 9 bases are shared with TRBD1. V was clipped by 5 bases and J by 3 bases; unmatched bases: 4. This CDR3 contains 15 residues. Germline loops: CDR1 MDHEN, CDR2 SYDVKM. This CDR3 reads CASSRDREDTGELFF. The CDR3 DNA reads TGTGCCAGCAGTAGGGACAGGGAGGACACCGGGGAGCTGTTTTTT.

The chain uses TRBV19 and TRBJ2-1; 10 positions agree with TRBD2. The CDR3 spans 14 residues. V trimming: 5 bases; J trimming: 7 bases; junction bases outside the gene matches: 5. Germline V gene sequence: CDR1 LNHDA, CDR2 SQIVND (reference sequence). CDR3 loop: CASSRTSGENEQFF. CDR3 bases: TGTGCCAGTAGTCGGACTAGCGGTGAAAATGAGCAGTTCTTC.

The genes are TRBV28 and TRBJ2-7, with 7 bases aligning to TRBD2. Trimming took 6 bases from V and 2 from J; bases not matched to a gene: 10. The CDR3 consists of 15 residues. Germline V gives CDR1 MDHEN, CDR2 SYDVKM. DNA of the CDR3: TGTGCCAGCAGCCTAAGCGGGGCTGCACCCTACGAGCAGTACTTC. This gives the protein CASSLSGAAPYEQYF. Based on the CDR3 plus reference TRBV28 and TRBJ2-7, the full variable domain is DVKVTQSSRYLVKRTGEKVFLECVQDMDHENMFWYRQDPGLGLRLIYFSYDVKMKEKGDIPEGYSVSREKKERFSLILESASTNQTSMYLCASSLSGAAPYEQYFGPGTRLTVT.

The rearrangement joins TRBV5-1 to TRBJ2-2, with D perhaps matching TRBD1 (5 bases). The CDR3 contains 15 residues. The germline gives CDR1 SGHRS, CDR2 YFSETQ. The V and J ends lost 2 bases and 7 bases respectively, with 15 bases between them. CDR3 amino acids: CASSLKNQGSGELFF. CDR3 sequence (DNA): TGCGCCAGCAGCTTAAAAAATCAGGGTAGCGGGGAGCTGTTTTTT.

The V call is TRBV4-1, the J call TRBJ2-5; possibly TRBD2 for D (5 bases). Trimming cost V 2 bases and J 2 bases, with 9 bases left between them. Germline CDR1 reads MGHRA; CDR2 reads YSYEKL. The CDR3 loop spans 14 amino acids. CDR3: CASSQIEGQETQYF. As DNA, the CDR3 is TGCGCCAGCAGCCAAATAGAGGGACAAGAGACCCAGTACTTC.

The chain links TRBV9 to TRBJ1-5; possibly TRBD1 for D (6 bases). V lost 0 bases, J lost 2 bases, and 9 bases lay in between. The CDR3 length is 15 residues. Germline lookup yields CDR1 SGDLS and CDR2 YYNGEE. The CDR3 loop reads CASSVGGGGNQPQHF. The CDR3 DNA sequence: TGTGCCAGCAGCGTAGGAGGGGGAGGCAATCAGCCCCAGCATTTT.

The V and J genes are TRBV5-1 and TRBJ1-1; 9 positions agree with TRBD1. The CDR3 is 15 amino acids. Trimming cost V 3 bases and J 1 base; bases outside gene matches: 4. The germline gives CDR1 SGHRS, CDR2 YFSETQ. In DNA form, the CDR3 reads TGCGCCAGCAGCTGGGAACAGGGGGCGAACACTGAAGCTTTCTTT. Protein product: CASSWEQGANTEAFF.

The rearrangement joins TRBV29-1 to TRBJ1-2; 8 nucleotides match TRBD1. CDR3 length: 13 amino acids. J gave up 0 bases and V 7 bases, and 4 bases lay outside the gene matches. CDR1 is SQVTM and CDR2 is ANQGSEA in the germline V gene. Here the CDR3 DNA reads TGCAGCGCAGGGACAGGAACTAACTATGGCTACACCTTC. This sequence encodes CSAGTGTNYGYTF.

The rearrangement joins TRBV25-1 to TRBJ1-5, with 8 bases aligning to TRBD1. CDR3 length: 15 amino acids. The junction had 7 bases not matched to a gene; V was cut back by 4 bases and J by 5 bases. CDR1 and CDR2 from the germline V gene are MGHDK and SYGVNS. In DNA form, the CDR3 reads TGTGCCAGCAGTGGGACAGGGAGGGAGGATCAGCCCCAGCATTTT. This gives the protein CASSGTGREDQPQHF.

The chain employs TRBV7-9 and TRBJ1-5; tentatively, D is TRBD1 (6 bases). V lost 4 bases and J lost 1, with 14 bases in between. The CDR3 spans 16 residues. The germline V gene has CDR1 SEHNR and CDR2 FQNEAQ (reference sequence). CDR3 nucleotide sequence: TGTGCCAGCAGCTCCAACAGGGTAGCAAGCAATCAGCCCCAGCATTTT. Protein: CASSSNRVASNQPQHF.

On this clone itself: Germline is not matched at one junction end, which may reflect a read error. CDR3 protein: CASSHDTTREKPFF. DNA for the CDR3: TGTGCCAGCAGCCACGACACCACGCGAGAAAAACCGTTTTTT. V gene TRBV7-9 combines with J gene TRBJ1-4; D gene unclear. There are 14 residues in the CDR3. Germline V lookup: CDR1 SEHNR, CDR2 FQNEAQ (reference sequence).

The CDR3 region has the DNA TGTGCCAGCAGGGTGTCCCCTCGCGGGGTGAAGTTATTAGCGTACGAGCAGTACTTC. Protein: CASRVSPRGVKLLAYEQYF. The chain is built from TRBV28 and TRBJ2-7; D possibly corresponds to TRBD2 (6 bases). Trimming shortened V by 6 bases and J by 4 bases, and 31 bases separated the two germline ends. Germline loops: CDR1 MDHEN, CDR2 SYDVKM. The CDR3 consists of 19 residues.